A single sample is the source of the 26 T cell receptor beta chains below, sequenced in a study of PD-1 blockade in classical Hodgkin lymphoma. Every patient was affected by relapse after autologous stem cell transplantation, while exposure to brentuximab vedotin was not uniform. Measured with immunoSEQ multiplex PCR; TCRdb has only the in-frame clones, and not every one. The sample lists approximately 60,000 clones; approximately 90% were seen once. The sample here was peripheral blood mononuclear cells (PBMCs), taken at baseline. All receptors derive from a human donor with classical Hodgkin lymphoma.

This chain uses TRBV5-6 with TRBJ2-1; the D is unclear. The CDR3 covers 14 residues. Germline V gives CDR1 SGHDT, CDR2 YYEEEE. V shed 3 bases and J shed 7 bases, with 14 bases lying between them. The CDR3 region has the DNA TGTGCCAGCAGCTACAACTTTAATAGGAATGAGCAGTTCTTC. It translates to CASSYNFNRNEQFF.

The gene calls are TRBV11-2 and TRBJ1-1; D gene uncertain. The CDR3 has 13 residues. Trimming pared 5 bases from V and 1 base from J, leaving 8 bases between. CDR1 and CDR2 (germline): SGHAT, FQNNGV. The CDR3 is CASSRLGNTEAFF. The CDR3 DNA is TGTGCCAGCAGCCGTCTGGGGAACACTGAAGCTTTCTTT.

CDR3 amino acids: CASSRVGNQPQHF. The CDR3 DNA reads TGTGCCAGCAGCCGAGTTGGGAATCAGCCCCAGCATTTT. The chain joins TRBV9 to TRBJ1-5; D is ambiguous. Germline assignment: CDR1 SGDLS and CDR2 YYNGEE. This CDR3 has 13 amino acids. V lost 4 bases and J lost 4, with 9 bases in between.

This CDR3 reads CASSYLTEQFF. The CDR3 DNA reads as TGTGCCAGCAGTTATTTGACAGAGCAGTTCTTC. The V call is TRBV6-5, the J call TRBJ2-1; D is unresolved. This CDR3 comprises 11 residues. Trimming took 3 bases from V and 10 from J, leaving 7 bases between them. Germline CDR1 is MNHEY and CDR2 is SVGAGI.

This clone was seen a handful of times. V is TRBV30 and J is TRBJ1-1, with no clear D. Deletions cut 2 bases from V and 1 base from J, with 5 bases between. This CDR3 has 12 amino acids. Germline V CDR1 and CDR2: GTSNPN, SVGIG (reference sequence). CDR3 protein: CAWSRSNTEAFF. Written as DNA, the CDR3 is TGTGCCTGGAGTAGGTCGAACACTGAAGCTTTCTTT.

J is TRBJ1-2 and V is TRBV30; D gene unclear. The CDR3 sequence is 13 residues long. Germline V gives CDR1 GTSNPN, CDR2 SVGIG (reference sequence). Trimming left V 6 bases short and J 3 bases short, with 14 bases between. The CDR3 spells CACSSRVDYGYTF. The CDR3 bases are TGTGCCTGTTCTTCCCGGGTGGACTATGGCTACACCTTC. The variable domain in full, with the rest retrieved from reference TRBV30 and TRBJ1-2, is SQTIHQWPATLVQPVGSPLSLECTVEGTSNPNLYWYRQAAGRGLQLLFYSVGIGQISSEVPQNLSASRPQDRQFILSSKKLLLSDSGFYLCACSSRVDYGYTFGSGTRLTVV.

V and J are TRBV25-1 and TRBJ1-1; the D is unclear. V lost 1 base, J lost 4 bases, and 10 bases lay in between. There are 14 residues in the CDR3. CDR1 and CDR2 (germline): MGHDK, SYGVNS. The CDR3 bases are TGTGCCAGCAGTGAATGGAGGGTTGGCACTGAAGCTTTCTTT. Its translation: CASSEWRVGTEAFF.

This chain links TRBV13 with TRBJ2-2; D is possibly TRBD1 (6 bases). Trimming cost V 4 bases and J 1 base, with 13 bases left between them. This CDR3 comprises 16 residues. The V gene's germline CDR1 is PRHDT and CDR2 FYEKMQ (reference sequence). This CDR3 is CASSYEDRLNTGELFF. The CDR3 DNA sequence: TGTGCCAGCAGCTACGAAGACAGGCTGAACACCGGGGAGCTGTTTTTT.

The CDR3 loop reads CSVDDSEANYGYTF. CDR3 DNA: TGCAGCGTTGATGACAGCGAGGCTAACTATGGCTACACCTTC. This chain connects TRBV29-1 to TRBJ1-2, with D possibly being TRBD1 (5 bases). Trimming removed 3 bases at V and 0 bases at J, with 11 bases between. The CDR3 has 14 amino acids. The germline V gene has CDR1 SQVTM and CDR2 ANQGSEA.

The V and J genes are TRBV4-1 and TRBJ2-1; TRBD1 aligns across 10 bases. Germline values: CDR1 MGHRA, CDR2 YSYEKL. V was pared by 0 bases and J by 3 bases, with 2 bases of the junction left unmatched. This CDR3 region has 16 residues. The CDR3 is CASSQEDRGYYNEQFF. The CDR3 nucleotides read TGCGCCAGCAGCCAAGAGGACAGGGGGTACTACAATGAGCAGTTCTTC.

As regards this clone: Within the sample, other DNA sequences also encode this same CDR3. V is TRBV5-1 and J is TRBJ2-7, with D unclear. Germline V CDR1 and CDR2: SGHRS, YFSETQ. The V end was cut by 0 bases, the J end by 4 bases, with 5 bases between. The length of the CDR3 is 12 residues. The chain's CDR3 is CASSLVGYEQYF. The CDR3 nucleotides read TGCGCCAGCAGCTTGGTAGGTTACGAGCAGTACTTC.

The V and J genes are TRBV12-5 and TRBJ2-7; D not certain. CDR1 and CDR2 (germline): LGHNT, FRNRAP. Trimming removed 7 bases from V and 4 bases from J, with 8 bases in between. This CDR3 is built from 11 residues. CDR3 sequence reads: CASAAPYEQYF. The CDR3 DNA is TGTGCTAGTGCCGCCCCATACGAGCAGTACTTC.

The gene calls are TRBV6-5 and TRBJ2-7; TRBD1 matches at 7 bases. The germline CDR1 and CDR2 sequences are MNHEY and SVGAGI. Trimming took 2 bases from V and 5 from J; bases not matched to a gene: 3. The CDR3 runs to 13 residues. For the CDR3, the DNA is TGTGCCAGCAGTTACACAACAGGGGACGAGCAGTACTTC. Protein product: CASSYTTGDEQYF.

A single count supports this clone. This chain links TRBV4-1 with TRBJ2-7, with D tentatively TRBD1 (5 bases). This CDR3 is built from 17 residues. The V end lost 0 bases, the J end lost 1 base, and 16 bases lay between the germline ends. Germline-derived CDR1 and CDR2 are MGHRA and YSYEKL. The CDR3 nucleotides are TGCGCCAGCAGCCAAGAGCCCCCAGGGTTCCATTCCTACGAGCAGTACTTC. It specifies CASSQEPPGFHSYEQYF.

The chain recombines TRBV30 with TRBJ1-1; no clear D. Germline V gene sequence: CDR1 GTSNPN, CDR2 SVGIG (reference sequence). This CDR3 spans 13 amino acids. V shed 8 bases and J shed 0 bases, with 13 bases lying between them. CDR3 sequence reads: CARATNMNTEAFF. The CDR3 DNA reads TGTGCCCGCGCCACGAACATGAACACTGAAGCTTTCTTT.

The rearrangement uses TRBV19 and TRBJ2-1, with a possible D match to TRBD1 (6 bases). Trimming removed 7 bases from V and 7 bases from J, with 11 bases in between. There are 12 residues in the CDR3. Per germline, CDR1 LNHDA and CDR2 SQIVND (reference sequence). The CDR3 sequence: CASTEGVNEQFF. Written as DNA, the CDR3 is TGTGCCAGTACCGAGGGGGTTAATGAGCAGTTCTTC.

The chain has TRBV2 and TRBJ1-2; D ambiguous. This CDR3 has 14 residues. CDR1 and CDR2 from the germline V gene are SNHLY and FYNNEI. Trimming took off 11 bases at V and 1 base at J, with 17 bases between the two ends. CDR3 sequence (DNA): TGTGCCGTCGTCTTCCGATTAAGTAACTATGGCTACACCTTC. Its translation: CAVVFRLSNYGYTF.

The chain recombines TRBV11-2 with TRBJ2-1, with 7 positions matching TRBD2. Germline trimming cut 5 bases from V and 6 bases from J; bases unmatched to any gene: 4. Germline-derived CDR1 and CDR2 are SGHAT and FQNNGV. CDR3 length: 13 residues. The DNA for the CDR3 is TGTGCCAGCAGCATCGGGGGGATCAATGAGCAGTTCTTC. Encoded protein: CASSIGGINEQFF.

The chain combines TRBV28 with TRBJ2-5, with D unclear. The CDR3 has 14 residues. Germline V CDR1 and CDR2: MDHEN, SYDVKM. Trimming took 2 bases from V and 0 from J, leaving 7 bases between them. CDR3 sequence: CASSLGLNQETQYF. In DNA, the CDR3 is TGTGCCAGCAGTTTAGGGCTGAACCAAGAGACCCAGTACTTC.

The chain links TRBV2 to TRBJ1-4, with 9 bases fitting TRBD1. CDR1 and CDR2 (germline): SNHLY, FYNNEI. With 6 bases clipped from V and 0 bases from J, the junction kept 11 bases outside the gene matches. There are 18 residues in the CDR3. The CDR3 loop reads CASRYPGQGISTNEKLFF. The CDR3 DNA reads TGTGCCAGCAGATACCCGGGACAGGGAATATCAACTAATGAAAAACTGTTTTTT. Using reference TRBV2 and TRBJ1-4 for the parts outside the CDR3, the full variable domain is EPEVTQTPSHQVTQMGQEVILRCVPISNHLYFYWYRQILGQKVEFLVSFYNNEISEKSEIFDDQFSVERPDGSNFTLKIRSTKLEDSAMYFCASRYPGQGISTNEKLFFGSGTQLSVL.

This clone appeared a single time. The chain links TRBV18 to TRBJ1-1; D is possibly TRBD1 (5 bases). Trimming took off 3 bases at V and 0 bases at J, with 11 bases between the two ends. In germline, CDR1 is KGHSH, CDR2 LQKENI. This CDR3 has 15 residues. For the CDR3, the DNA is TGTGCCAGCTCACCCATCCAGGGCTTGAACACTGAAGCTTTCTTT. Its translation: CASSPIQGLNTEAFF.

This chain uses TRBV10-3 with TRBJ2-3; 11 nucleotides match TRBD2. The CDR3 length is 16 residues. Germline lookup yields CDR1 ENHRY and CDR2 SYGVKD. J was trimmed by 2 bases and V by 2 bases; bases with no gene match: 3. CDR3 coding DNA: TGTGCCATCAGTGAGCTAGCGGGGGGAAACACAGATACGCAGTATTTT. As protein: CAISELAGGNTDTQYF.

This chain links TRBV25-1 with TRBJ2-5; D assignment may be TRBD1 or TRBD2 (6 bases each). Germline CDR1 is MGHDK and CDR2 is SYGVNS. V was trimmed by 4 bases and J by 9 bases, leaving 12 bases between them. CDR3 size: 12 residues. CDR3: CASSGTGTAQYF. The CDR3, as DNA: TGTGCCAGCAGTGGTACAGGGACTGCCCAGTACTTC.

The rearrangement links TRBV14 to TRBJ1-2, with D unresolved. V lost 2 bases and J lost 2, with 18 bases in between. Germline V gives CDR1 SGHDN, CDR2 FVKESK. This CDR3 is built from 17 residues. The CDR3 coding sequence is TGTGCCAGCAGCCAAAGATTCCAATCGGGCAGAAACTATGGCTACACCTTC. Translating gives CASSQRFQSGRNYGYTF.

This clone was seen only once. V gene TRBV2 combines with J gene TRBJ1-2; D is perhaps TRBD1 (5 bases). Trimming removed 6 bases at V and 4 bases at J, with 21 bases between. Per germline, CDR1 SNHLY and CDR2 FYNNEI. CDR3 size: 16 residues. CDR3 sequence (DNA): TGTGCCAGCAGGGGGGGGTTAGAGGGCAGAGCCTATGGCTACACCTTC. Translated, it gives CASRGGLEGRAYGYTF. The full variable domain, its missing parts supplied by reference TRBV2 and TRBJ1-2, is EPEVTQTPSHQVTQMGQEVILRCVPISNHLYFYWYRQILGQKVEFLVSFYNNEISEKSEIFDDQFSVERPDGSNFTLKIRSTKLEDSAMYFCASRGGLEGRAYGYTFGSGTRLTVV.

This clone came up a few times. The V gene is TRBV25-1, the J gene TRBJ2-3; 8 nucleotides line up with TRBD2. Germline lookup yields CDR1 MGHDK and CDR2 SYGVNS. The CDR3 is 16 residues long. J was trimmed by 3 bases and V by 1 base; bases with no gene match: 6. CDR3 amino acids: CASSEFNGGGTDTQYF. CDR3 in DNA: TGTGCCAGCAGTGAATTTAACGGGGGGGGGACAGATACGCAGTATTTT.